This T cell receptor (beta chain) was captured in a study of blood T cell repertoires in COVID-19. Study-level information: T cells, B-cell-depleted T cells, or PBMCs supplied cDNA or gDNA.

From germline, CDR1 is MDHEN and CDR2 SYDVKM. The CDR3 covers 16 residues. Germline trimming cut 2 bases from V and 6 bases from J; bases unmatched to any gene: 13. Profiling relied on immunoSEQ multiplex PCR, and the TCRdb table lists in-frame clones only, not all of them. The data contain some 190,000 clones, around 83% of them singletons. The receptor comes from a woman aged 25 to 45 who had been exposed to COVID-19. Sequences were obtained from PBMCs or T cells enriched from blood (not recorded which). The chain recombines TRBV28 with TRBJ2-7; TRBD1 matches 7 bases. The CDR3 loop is CASSLPVRQGPLEQYF. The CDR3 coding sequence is TGTGCCAGCAGTTTACCGGTCCGACAGGGACCTCTCGAGCAGTACTTC.